One sample yielded the 32 T cell receptor beta chains listed below, sequenced in a study of cytomegalovirus exposure and HLA in healthy donors. Only in-frame clones appear in the TCRdb table, and some are missing; sequencing was by immunoSEQ multiplex PCR. The data contain 65,000 to 100,000 clones, more than 85% of them seen just once; the ten biggest clones take up approximately 3.8%. Source material: PBMCs. The source is a young woman in good health and CMV-seronegative.

J is TRBJ1-1 and V is TRBV6-5; no clear D gene. The germline V gene encodes CDR1 MNHEY and CDR2 SVGAGI. CDR3 length equals 14 residues. V was pared by 2 bases and J by 1 base, with 8 bases between. Here the CDR3 DNA reads TGTGCCAGCAGTTACACAACCCAGAACACTGAAGCTTTCTTT. It specifies CASSYTTQNTEAFF.

V usage is TRBV6-1 and J usage is TRBJ2-1; a possible D gene is TRBD2 (6 bases). The V end was cut by 1 base, the J end by 7 bases, with 8 bases between. Germline values: CDR1 MNHNS, CDR2 SASEGT. CDR3 length: 13 amino acids. The CDR3 is CASSEELANEQFF. For the CDR3, the DNA is TGTGCCAGCAGTGAAGAACTAGCTAATGAGCAGTTCTTC.

V gene TRBV6-1 combines with J gene TRBJ1-1, with 8 positions matching TRBD1. The CDR3 length is 14 residues. Germline CDR1 MNHNS, CDR2 SASEGT. Trimming at V came to 6 bases and at J to 5 bases, leaving 8 bases not matched to a gene. This chain's CDR3 is CASSMDRVKTEAFF. As DNA, the CDR3 is TGTGCCAGCAGCATGGACAGGGTAAAAACTGAAGCTTTCTTT.

The CDR3 DNA follows: TGTGCCAGCAGTTCCGGGACAGTTAGCAATCAGCCCCAGCATTTT. This translates into CASSSGTVSNQPQHF. The V and J genes are TRBV6-1 and TRBJ1-5; TRBD1 matches 7 bases. CDR1 and CDR2 from the germline V gene are MNHNS and SASEGT. The CDR3 contains 15 residues. V was clipped by 5 bases and J by 0 bases; unmatched bases: 4.

The chain carries TRBV27 and TRBJ2-1; a possible D gene is TRBD1 (6 bases). V was clipped by 1 base and J by 2 bases, with 15 bases between them. The germline CDR1 and CDR2 sequences are MNHEY and SMNVEV (reference sequence). This CDR3 has 17 amino acids. The CDR3 region has the DNA TGTGCCAGCAGTTTATTAGGGGCAAGGGGGACCTACAATGAGCAGTTCTTC. Protein: CASSLLGARGTYNEQFF.

The genes are TRBV4-2 and TRBJ2-1; 11 nucleotides match TRBD2. V was pared by 1 base and J by 6 bases, with 8 bases of the junction left unmatched. In germline, CDR1 is LGHNA, CDR2 YNFKEQ. This CDR3 contains 17 residues. This CDR3 reads CASSQGMGLAAFNEQFF. CDR3 nucleotides: TGTGCCAGCAGCCAAGGAATGGGACTAGCGGCATTCAATGAGCAGTTCTTC.

The J gene is TRBJ2-7, the V gene TRBV7-3, with D perhaps TRBD2 (6 bases). The germline V gene encodes CDR1 SGHTA and CDR2 FQGTGA. The CDR3 totals 12 residues. The germline V and J ends were trimmed by 0 bases and 6 bases, with 6 bases remaining between them. CDR3: CASSLTGGEQYF. The CDR3 DNA follows: TGTGCCAGCAGCTTAACCGGGGGCGAGCAGTACTTC.

As concerns this clone: A junction boundary mismatches the germline segment, possibly from a read error. The rearrangement joins TRBV28 to TRBJ2-1; 11 bases align to TRBD2. CDR1 is MDHEN and CDR2 is SYDVKM in the germline V gene. CDR3 length: 16 amino acids. The DNA for the CDR3 is TGTGCCAGCAGTCTATGGACTAGCGGGTACTACAATGAGCAGTTCTTC. Translating it yields CASSLWTSGYYNEQFF.

The CDR3 nucleotides read TGTGCCAGCAGCCAACAGGGGCCTCTTAACACTGAAGCTTTCTTT. Translation gives CASSQQGPLNTEAFF. V gene TRBV11-1 combines with J gene TRBJ1-1; 7 bases map to TRBD1. The CDR3 is 15 amino acids. The V gene end was trimmed by 5 bases and the J gene end by 2 bases; junction bases not matched to a gene: 8. Germline V CDR1 and CDR2: SGHAT, FQDESV (reference sequence).

CDR3 amino acids: CASLPRGISGGSSYEQYF. The CDR3 DNA sequence: TGTGCCAGCTTACCGCGGGGGATAAGCGGGGGTTCCTCCTACGAGCAGTACTTC. The chain is built from TRBV7-8 and TRBJ2-7, with 8 bases matching TRBD2. The V gene's germline CDR1 is SGHVS and CDR2 FQNEAQ. The CDR3 covers 18 residues. The V segment lost 8 bases and the J segment 0 bases; nucleotides outside the gene matches: 18. The complete variable domain, with remaining parts taken from reference TRBV7-8 and TRBJ2-7, reads GAGVSQSPRYKVAKRGQDVALRCDPISGHVSLFWYQQALGQGPEFLTYFQNEAQLDKSGLPSDRFFAERPEGSVSTLKIQRTQQEDSAVYLCASLPRGISGGSSYEQYFGPGTRLTVT.

V is TRBV11-2 and J is TRBJ2-1, with TRBD2 matching over 14 bases. Trimming cost V 5 bases and J 7 bases; bases outside gene matches: 10. Germline V gene lookup returns CDR1 SGHAT and CDR2 FQNNGV. The CDR3 covers 17 residues. As DNA, the CDR3 is TGTGCCAGCAGCAGGAGGACTAGCGGGGGGCAAGTAAATGAGCAGTTCTTC. Its protein is CASSRRTSGGQVNEQFF.

The V call is TRBV6-5, the J call TRBJ2-3; possibly TRBD2 for D (6 bases). The CDR3 has 16 residues. Germline CDR1 MNHEY, CDR2 SVGAGI. The germline V and J ends were trimmed by 2 bases and 5 bases, with 17 bases remaining between them. Here the CDR3 DNA reads TGTGCCAGCAGTTACAAGGCTAGCGTAACGGTAGATACGCAGTATTTT. Encoded protein: CASSYKASVTVDTQYF.

The rearrangement joins TRBV14 to TRBJ2-3, with D possibly TRBD2 on 7 matching bases. V was clipped by 4 bases and J by 2 bases, with 22 bases between them. Germline CDR1 is SGHDN and CDR2 is FVKESK. The CDR3 spans 18 residues. The CDR3 DNA reads TGTGCCAGCAGCCCCTCCGTGGGGGGGGCCTCTCACACAGATACGCAGTATTTT. It specifies CASSPSVGGASHTDTQYF.

J is TRBJ2-7 and V is TRBV6-5, with a possible D match to TRBD1 (6 bases). Germline CDR1 reads MNHEY; CDR2 reads SVGAGI. Between the trimmed V and J ends, which lost 6 bases and 1 base, there was a span of 10 bases. CDR3 size: 13 residues. The CDR3 here is CASRQGVSYEQYF. DNA for the CDR3: TGTGCCAGCAGACAGGGTGTATCCTACGAGCAGTACTTC.

CDR3 sequence (DNA): TGCGCCAGCAGCCTACAGGGGGCTCGAACAGATACGCAGTATTTT. Translating gives CASSLQGARTDTQYF. The gene calls are TRBV5-1 and TRBJ2-3; TRBD1 matches at 9 bases. With V trimmed by 4 bases and J by 3 bases, 6 bases remained unmatched. CDR1 SGHRS and CDR2 YFSETQ come from the germline V gene. This CDR3 has 15 residues.

This chain joins TRBV4-1 and TRBJ2-7; possible D gene TRBD1, 6 bases. Germline V CDR1 and CDR2: MGHRA, YSYEKL. The CDR3 spans 14 residues. Between the trimmed V and J ends, which lost 3 bases and 4 bases, there was a span of 13 bases. CDR3 amino acids: CASSHAQGEYEQYF. The CDR3 bases are TGCGCCAGCAGCCATGCACAGGGTGAATACGAGCAGTACTTC.

The V and J genes are TRBV28 and TRBJ1-2, with a tentative D call TRBD1 (6 bases). V gave up 3 bases and J gave up 8 bases, with 13 bases separating them. This CDR3 spans 13 amino acids. Germline V lookup: CDR1 MDHEN, CDR2 SYDVKM. DNA for the CDR3: TGTGCCAGCAGTTTGGTGGGGGCGAGAGGCTACACCTTC. Protein: CASSLVGARGYTF.

The DNA for the CDR3 is TGTGCCTGGAACGCGCAGGAGGAGACGCAGTATTTT. It translates to CAWNAQEETQYF. V and J are TRBV30 and TRBJ2-3, with D tentatively TRBD2 (5 bases). The CDR3 loop spans 12 amino acids. CDR1 and CDR2 from the germline V gene are GTSNPN and SVGIG (reference sequence). Trimming left V 4 bases short and J 9 bases short, with 14 bases between. The full variable domain, in which reference TRBV30 and TRBJ2-3 provide the parts outside the CDR3, is SQTIHQWPATLVQPVGSPLSLECTVEGTSNPNLYWYRQAAGRGLQLLFYSVGIGQISSEVPQNLSASRPQDRQFILSSKKLLLSDSGFYLCAWNAQEETQYFGPGTRLTVL.

This clone showed up just a few times. The gene calls are TRBV19 and TRBJ1-4; D is uncertain. The V end lost 2 bases, the J end lost 7 bases, and 11 bases lay between the germline ends. The germline V gene has CDR1 LNHDA and CDR2 SQIVND (reference sequence). The CDR3 covers 14 residues. This CDR3 reads CASSISGEGEKLFF. In nucleotides, the CDR3 is TGTGCCAGTAGTATATCGGGTGAGGGTGAAAAACTGTTTTTT.

The genes are TRBV19 and TRBJ1-6; no reliable D call. There are 14 residues in the CDR3. V was pared by 4 bases and J by 10 bases, with 14 bases between. Germline V lookup: CDR1 LNHDA, CDR2 SQIVND (reference sequence). The CDR3: CASSKTGIRSPLHF. In DNA, the CDR3 is TGTGCCAGTAGTAAGACGGGGATTCGCTCACCCCTCCACTTT.

The CDR3 reads CASSSGVLQPQHF. CDR3 DNA: TGTGCCAGCAGCTCCGGGGTACTGCAGCCCCAGCATTTT. The rearrangement uses TRBV7-9 and TRBJ1-5; D is unresolved. CDR1 and CDR2 from the germline V gene are SEHNR and FQNEAQ (reference sequence). Trimming removed 4 bases at V and 7 bases at J, with 11 bases between. The CDR3 covers 13 residues. Full variable domain (missing parts from reference TRBV7-9 and TRBJ1-5): DTGVSQNPRHKITKRGQNVTFRCDPISEHNRLYWYRQTLGQGPEFLTYFQNEAQLEKSRLLSDRFSAERPKGSFSTLEIQRTEQGDSAMYLCASSSGVLQPQHFGDGTRLSIL.

The genes are TRBV18 and TRBJ2-7; D perhaps matches TRBD1 (5 bases). The germline V gene encodes CDR1 KGHSH and CDR2 LQKENI. V was cut by 2 bases and J by 3 bases, with 8 bases left in between. The CDR3 loop spans 13 amino acids. As DNA, the CDR3 is TGTGCCAGCTCACCAGACAGAAACTACGAGCAGTACTTC. Translation: CASSPDRNYEQYF.

The CDR3 nucleotides read TGTGCCAGCAGTGAAAACAGGGGAGGAAACTATGGCTACACCTTC. Protein: CASSENRGGNYGYTF. The genes are TRBV6-1 and TRBJ1-2; 7 bases agree with TRBD1. The germline gives CDR1 MNHNS, CDR2 SASEGT. The CDR3 length is 15 residues. The ends lost 2 bases at V and 2 bases at J; junction bases unmatched: 5.

The rearrangement links TRBV7-9 to TRBJ1-3; D might be TRBD1 (5 bases). Trimming pared 5 bases from V and 11 bases from J, leaving 13 bases between. Germline-derived CDR1 and CDR2 are SEHNR and FQNEAQ (reference sequence). The CDR3 spans 12 residues. CDR3 residues: CASSLRSGAIYF. CDR3 DNA sequence: TGTGCCAGCAGCCTCCGCTCGGGGGCCATATATTTT.

The chain joins TRBV7-2 to TRBJ1-5; D not certain. V was cut by 0 bases and J by 2 bases, with 8 bases left in between. Germline loops: CDR1 SGHTA, CDR2 FQGNSA. The CDR3 extends over 15 amino acids. The CDR3 nucleotides read TGTGCCAGCAGCTTAGCGCGGAGTGGCAATCAGCCCCAGCATTTT. Translation gives CASSLARSGNQPQHF.

The chain combines TRBV30 with TRBJ2-7; D gene ambiguous. The CDR3 sequence is 14 residues long. Germline CDR1 and CDR2: GTSNPN and SVGIG (reference sequence). Trimming removed 5 bases at V and 4 bases at J, with 18 bases between. The CDR3 nucleotides are TGTGCCTGGGACCCCTCTCGGGTCGGTTACGAGCAGTACTTC. It is translated as CAWDPSRVGYEQYF.

The sample holds one count of this clone. CDR3: CASSLGGLAKNIQYF. The CDR3, as DNA: TGTGCCAGCAGCTTAGGAGGTTTAGCCAAAAACATTCAGTACTTC. The rearrangement joins TRBV7-2 to TRBJ2-4; D remains ambiguous. The CDR3 covers 15 residues. Trimming pared 1 base from V and 0 bases from J, leaving 7 bases between. Germline V CDR1 and CDR2: SGHTA, FQGNSA.

Only a few counts were recorded for this clone. The chain links TRBV7-2 to TRBJ2-1; D remains unclear. Deletions cut 5 bases from V and 2 bases from J, with 7 bases between. This CDR3 region has 13 residues. Germline V gene data show CDR1 as SGHTA and CDR2 as FQGNSA. The CDR3 bases are TGTGCCAGCAGCCCTCCCCCCTACAATGAGCAGTTCTTC. Residues: CASSPPPYNEQFF.

The chain employs TRBV28 and TRBJ2-1, with D perhaps TRBD2 (7 bases). This CDR3 is 13 amino acids long. CDR1 is MDHEN and CDR2 is SYDVKM in the germline V gene. Trimming shortened V by 7 bases and J by 8 bases, and 15 bases separated the two germline ends. In DNA, the CDR3 is TGTGCCAGCATGGCGGGGGCAGTGGATGAGCAGTTCTTC. It is translated as CASMAGAVDEQFF.

V and J are TRBV5-1 and TRBJ1-1; TRBD1 aligns across 8 bases. V lost 7 bases to trimming and J lost 0 bases; unmatched junction nucleotides: 5. Germline-derived CDR1 and CDR2 are SGHRS and YFSETQ. There are 14 residues in the CDR3. CDR3 amino acids: CASGQGDLNTEAFF. The CDR3 nucleotides read TGCGCCAGCGGACAGGGAGATTTGAACACTGAAGCTTTCTTT. The variable domain in full, with the rest retrieved from reference TRBV5-1 and TRBJ1-1, is KAGVTQTPRYLIKTRGQQVTLSCSPISGHRSVSWYQQTPGQGLQFLFEYFSETQRNKGNFPGRFSGRQFSNSRSEMNVSTLELGDSALYLCASGQGDLNTEAFFGQGTRLTVV.

Note on this clone: At one of its ends the junction is not consistent with the germline gene, which may arise from a read error. V usage is TRBV5-5 and J usage is TRBJ1-3; D gene ambiguous. The germline CDR1 and CDR2 sequences are SGHKS and YYEKEE (reference sequence). The CDR3 extends over 8 amino acids. The CDR3 sequence is CASSTRKF. The CDR3 region has the DNA TGTGCCAGCAGCACGAGAAAATTT.

J is TRBJ1-1 and V is TRBV7-9; 11 nucleotides align to TRBD1. Germline CDR1 is SEHNR and CDR2 is FQNEAQ (reference sequence). With 3 bases clipped from V and 5 bases from J, the junction kept 5 bases outside the gene matches. CDR3 length equals 15 residues. The CDR3 DNA sequence: TGTGCCAGCAGCTTCGCCGGGACAGGGGGTACTGAAGCTTTCTTT. Its translation: CASSFAGTGGTEAFF.